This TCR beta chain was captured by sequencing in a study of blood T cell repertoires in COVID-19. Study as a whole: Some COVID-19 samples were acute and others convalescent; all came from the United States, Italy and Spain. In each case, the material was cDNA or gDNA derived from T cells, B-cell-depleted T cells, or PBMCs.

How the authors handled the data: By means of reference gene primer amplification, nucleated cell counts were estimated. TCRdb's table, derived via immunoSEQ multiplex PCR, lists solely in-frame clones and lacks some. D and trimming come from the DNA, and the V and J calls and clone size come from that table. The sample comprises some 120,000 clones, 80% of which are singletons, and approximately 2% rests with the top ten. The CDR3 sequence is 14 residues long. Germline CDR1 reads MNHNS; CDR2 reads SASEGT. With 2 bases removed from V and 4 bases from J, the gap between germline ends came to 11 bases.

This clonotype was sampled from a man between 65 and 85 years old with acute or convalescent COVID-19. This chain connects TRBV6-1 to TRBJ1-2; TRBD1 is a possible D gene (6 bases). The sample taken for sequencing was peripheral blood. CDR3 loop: CASSETGKSYGYTF. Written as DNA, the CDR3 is TGTGCCAGCAGTGAAACAGGGAAATCCTATGGCTACACCTTC.